Listed here is a single T cell receptor beta chain. Its antigen remains unknown. The CDR3 has 16 amino acids. Germline V gives CDR1 SEHNR, CDR2 FQNEAQ (reference sequence). V lost 2 bases, J lost 3 bases, and 13 bases lay in between. The PCR used 60 Vbeta and 13 Jbeta primers. The assay was immunoSEQ multiplex PCR, and TCRdb's table has in-frame clones only and misses some. The sample yields about 240,000 clones, over 70% seen once. This specimen belongs to a study of cytomegalovirus exposure and HLA in healthy donors. Study-wide results and caveats: Beyond CMV serostatus, there was no information to go on about immune exposure. Researchers reported in a later analysis that common viral pathogens appeared linked to several top clusters. Across donors, most TCRs were seen rarely, yet some public ones were widespread. Reported results showed that the classifier diagnosed cytomegalovirus status with high specificity and sensitivity.

The chain links TRBV7-9 to TRBJ2-2; TRBD2 is a possible D gene (6 bases). This TCR was recovered from a woman in her sixties in good health and CMV-seropositive. The sequenced sample consisted of PBMCs. The CDR3 region is CASSLSAGTYTGELFF. The CDR3 DNA is TGTGCCAGCAGCTTATCTGCGGGAACATACACCGGGGAGCTGTTTTTT.